The 30 T cell receptor beta chains reported below all come from one sample, sequenced in a study of read filtering for tumor transcriptome and immune sequencing. This library used around 0.4 ug RNA and molecular barcoded adaptors spanning alpha/delta and beta/gamma chains. TCRdb analysed the reads with MiXCR anew, one entry per CDR3 protein. Of tens of thousands of distinct CDR3 sequences detected, 15% to 25% appear once; the ten largest clones hold about 14%. Sequencing used a population of CD138-negative cells sorted from bone marrow. Source of these receptors: a donor at least 40 years old with multiple myeloma.

This clonotype occurred many times. The rearrangement links TRBV7-2 to TRBJ2-5, with TRBD2 as a possible D gene (5 bases). The germline gives CDR1 SGHTA, CDR2 FQGNSA. V was shortened by 1 base and J by 5 bases, with 14 bases between the two germline ends. This CDR3 is 15 amino acids long. In DNA, the CDR3 is TGTGCCAGCAGCTTAGATCGAGGGATGGGGGAGACCCAGTACTTC. It yields the protein CASSLDRGMGETQYF.

This clonotype was counted ten times or more. The chain combines TRBV12-3 or TRBV12-4 with TRBJ1-5; D gene ambiguous. The CDR3 has 13 amino acids. V lost 6 bases and J lost 1, with 7 bases in between. CDR3 DNA sequence: TGTGCCAGCAGGTACGGAAGCAATCAGCCCCAGCATTTT. This sequence encodes CASRYGSNQPQHF.

This chain uses TRBV6-2 or TRBV6-3 with TRBJ1-1; 7 positions agree with TRBD1. V was clipped by 7 bases and J by 10 bases; unmatched bases: 6. The germline gives CDR1 MNHEY, CDR2 SVGEGT. The CDR3 is 11 amino acids. The CDR3 is CASKRQGTAFF. As DNA, the CDR3 is TGTGCCAGCAAGCGACAGGGTACAGCTTTCTTT.

V and J are TRBV5-1 and TRBJ2-3; D is perhaps TRBD1 or TRBD2 (7 bases each). Germline CDR1 is SGHRS and CDR2 is YFSETQ. The CDR3 is made up of 14 amino acids. The V and J ends lost 6 bases and 0 bases respectively, with 11 bases between them. The CDR3 is CASKRDRSTDTQYF. CDR3 nucleotides: TGCGCCAGCAAGCGGGACAGAAGCACAGATACGCAGTATTTT.

This clonotype showed up many times. The CDR3 sequence: CATRTQMNTEAFF. The CDR3 region has the DNA TGTGCCACCAGGACCCAAATGAACACTGAAGCTTTCTTT. V is TRBV6-2 or TRBV6-3 and J is TRBJ1-1; D gene uncertain. There are 13 residues in the CDR3. V lost 10 bases and J lost 0, with 12 bases in between. CDR1 and CDR2 (germline): MNHEY, SVGEGT.

This clonotype was detected ten times or more. The rearrangement joins TRBV9 to TRBJ2-7; no clear D. The ends were cut back, 0 bases at V and 3 bases at J, with 16 bases in the middle. This CDR3 contains 16 residues. Germline V gives CDR1 SGDLS, CDR2 YYNGEE. The CDR3 sequence: CASSVGRRGWDYEQYF. CDR3 DNA sequence: TGTGCCAGCAGCGTAGGTAGGAGAGGATGGGACTACGAGCAGTACTTC. Full variable domain (remainder filled in from reference TRBV9 and TRBJ2-7): DSGVTQTPKHLITATGQRVTLRCSPRSGDLSVYWYQQSLDQGLQFLIQYYNGEERAKGNILERFSAQQFPDLHSELNLSSLELGDSALYFCASSVGRRGWDYEQYFGPGTRLTVT.

This clonotype was counted at least ten times. The rearrangement joins TRBV5-1 to TRBJ1-5; D perhaps matches TRBD1 (5 bases). Germline values: CDR1 SGHRS, CDR2 YFSETQ. CDR3 length equals 12 residues. The V and J ends lost 4 bases and 13 bases respectively, with 15 bases between them. The CDR3 reads CASSVDGGTQHF. CDR3 DNA: TGCGCCAGCAGCGTGGACGGAGGGACTCAGCATTTT.

This clonotype is large in the sample. CDR3 DNA sequence: TGTGCCAGCAGCTCTAGGGGACCCAATGAGCAGTTCTTC. This sequence encodes CASSSRGPNEQFF. This chain connects TRBV11-1 to TRBJ2-1; D may match TRBD1 or TRBD2 (5 bases each). The CDR3 has 13 amino acids. The V gene's germline CDR1 is SGHAT and CDR2 FQDESV (reference sequence). The V end lost 4 bases, the J end lost 6 bases, and 10 bases lay between the germline ends.

At least ten counts were recorded for this clonotype. The V gene is TRBV11-2, the J gene TRBJ2-3, with D perhaps TRBD1 (6 bases). Trimming took 3 bases from V and 2 from J, leaving 15 bases between them. CDR3 length: 16 amino acids. In germline, CDR1 is SGHAT, CDR2 FQNNGV. In nucleotides, the CDR3 is TGTGCCAGCAGCTTGGGACATGCCTTCATCACAGATACGCAGTATTTT. Translation gives CASSLGHAFITDTQYF. The full variable domain, rest sourced from reference TRBV11-2 and TRBJ2-3, is EAGVAQSPRYKIIEKRQSVAFWCNPISGHATLYWYQQILGQGPKLLIQFQNNGVVDDSQLPKDRFSAERLKGVDSTLKIQPAKLEDSAVYLCASSLGHAFITDTQYFGPGTRLTVL.

The sample holds many counts of this clonotype. The chain recombines TRBV5-1 with TRBJ2-7; 9 bases are shared with TRBD1. Germline lookup yields CDR1 SGHRS and CDR2 YFSETQ. The length of the CDR3 is 14 residues. V gave up 6 bases and J gave up 3 bases; unmatched junction bases: 7. The chain's CDR3 is CASTPPGQGYEQYF. For the CDR3, the DNA is TGCGCCAGCACCCCCCCGGGACAGGGCTACGAGCAGTACTTC.

At least ten counts were recorded for this clonotype. This rearrangement joins TRBV18 to TRBJ2-4; possible D gene TRBD1, 6 bases. The CDR3 runs 16 residues. In germline, CDR1 is KGHSH, CDR2 LQKENI. V lost 3 bases to trimming and J lost 1 base, with 13 bases between them. In DNA form, the CDR3 reads TGTGCCAGCTCACCGTTGGGGGCTGTGGCCAAAAACATTCAGTACTTC. As protein: CASSPLGAVAKNIQYF.

This clonotype was counted between two and nine times. V usage is TRBV5-1 and J usage is TRBJ2-3; possible D gene TRBD1, 5 bases. CDR1 is SGHRS, CDR2 YFSETQ, per germline. This CDR3 is 14 amino acids long. V gave up 1 base and J gave up 4 bases, with 10 bases separating them. CDR3 loop: CASSLFRAADTQYF. The CDR3 DNA reads as TGCGCCAGCAGCTTGTTCAGGGCGGCAGATACGCAGTATTTT. Full variable domain (rest looked up from reference TRBV5-1 and TRBJ2-3): KAGVTQTPRYLIKTRGQQVTLSCSPISGHRSVSWYQQTPGQGLQFLFEYFSETQRNKGNFPGRFSGRQFSNSRSEMNVSTLELGDSALYLCASSLFRAADTQYFGPGTRLTVL.

The table lists this clonotype with many counts. The rearrangement uses TRBV12-3 or TRBV12-4 and TRBJ2-1; 8 positions match TRBD1. Unmatched junction bases numbered 7, after V lost 8 bases and J lost 10 bases. There are 12 residues in the CDR3. CDR3 DNA sequence: TGTGCCAGCCACTCAGACAGGGGAGAGCAGTTCTTC. Protein sequence: CASHSDRGEQFF.

In this sample, this clonotype turned up a few times. This rearrangement joins TRBV7-9 to TRBJ2-5, with D maybe TRBD2 (7 bases). CDR3 length: 15 amino acids. CDR1 SEHNR and CDR2 FQNEAQ come from the germline V gene (reference sequence). Trimming removed 5 bases at V and 5 bases at J, with 18 bases between. The CDR3 bases are TGTGCCAGCAGCAATACAGGGAGGGCAGGCGAGACCCAGTACTTC. The encoded protein is CASSNTGRAGETQYF.

A word on this clonotype: The junction and the germline gene differ at one end; a read error may be behind it. The chain carries TRBV5-1 and TRBJ2-3; the match to TRBD1 covers 8 bases. Germline-derived CDR1 and CDR2 are SGHRS and YFSETQ. The length of the CDR3 is 15 residues. This CDR3 reads CASGLMRTGPDTQYF. The CDR3 DNA sequence: TGCGCCAGCGGCTTGATGAGGACAGGGCCAGATACGCAGTACTTT.

With respect to this clonotype: A much bigger clone sits one base away, suggesting this may be a read error. The chain couples TRBV6-2 or TRBV6-3 to TRBJ1-2, with TRBD1 as a possible D gene (5 bases). Trimming left V 3 bases short and J 4 bases short, with 12 bases between. The CDR3 is 14 residues long. Per the germline V gene, CDR1 is MNHEY and CDR2 is SVGEGT. The CDR3 region is CASSYSVGGYGYTF. The CDR3 nucleotides read TGTGCCAGCAGTTATTCGGTCGGGGGCTATGGCTACACCTTC.

This clonotype was recorded at least ten times. This chain links TRBV5-6 with TRBJ2-5, with D unresolved. From germline, CDR1 is SGHDT and CDR2 YYEEEE. V lost 4 bases and J lost 4, with 14 bases in between. There are 14 residues in the CDR3. CDR3 DNA: TGTGCCAGCAGCCCCCTTGAGGTCGGAGAGACCCAGTACTTC. Amino acid sequence: CASSPLEVGETQYF.

This clonotype was found many times. J is TRBJ2-6 and V is TRBV11-2; the D gene is possibly TRBD2 (5 bases). The germline gives CDR1 SGHAT, CDR2 FQNNGV. The germline V and J ends were trimmed by 5 bases and 0 bases, with 8 bases remaining between them. The CDR3 extends over 15 amino acids. The CDR3 DNA follows: TGTGCCAGCAGCCCCGGACTCTCTGGGGCCAACGTCCTGACTTTC. This encodes CASSPGLSGANVLTF.

The sample holds many counts of this clonotype. This chain links TRBV4-2 with TRBJ2-1; 10 nucleotides match TRBD2. CDR3 length equals 19 residues. Germline V CDR1 and CDR2: LGHNA, YNFKEQ. Germline trimming cut 2 bases from V and 7 bases from J; bases unmatched to any gene: 17. The CDR3: CASSQRPPSTSGAWNEQFF. In nucleotides, the CDR3 is TGTGCCAGCAGCCAACGACCCCCCTCAACTAGCGGGGCCTGGAATGAGCAGTTCTTC.

This clonotype came up a few times. The V gene is TRBV7-3, the J gene TRBJ2-3; D is ambiguous. V was shortened by 3 bases and J by 6 bases, with 13 bases between the two germline ends. CDR3 size: 14 residues. Germline V lookup: CDR1 SGHTA, CDR2 FQGTGA. CDR3 in amino acids: CASSFTSSIDTQYF. The CDR3 bases are TGTGCCAGCAGCTTCACTTCCTCCATCGATACGCAGTATTTT.

In its sample, this clonotype was seen many times. J is TRBJ1-3 and V is TRBV20-1; D unclear. Germline assignment: CDR1 DFQATT and CDR2 SNEGSKA (reference sequence). Trimming took 6 bases from V and 4 from J, leaving 7 bases between them. The CDR3 spans 11 residues. In DNA, the CDR3 is TGCAGTGCAGAAATAGGAAACACCATATATTTT. Protein: CSAEIGNTIYF.

This clonotype showed up many times. The chain links TRBV28 to TRBJ2-5, with a possible D match to TRBD2 (6 bases). The germline V gene encodes CDR1 MDHEN and CDR2 SYDVKM. Trimming shortened V by 2 bases and J by 2 bases, and 15 bases separated the two germline ends. The CDR3 sequence is 16 residues long. The CDR3 coding sequence is TGTGCCAGCAGTTTAAATATGCGACGGGGGCAAGAGACCCAGTACTTC. Translated, it gives CASSLNMRRGQETQYF.

At least ten counts were recorded for this clonotype. This sequence joins TRBV5-1 and TRBJ2-3, with unresolved D. The CDR3 loop spans 14 amino acids. The germline V gene encodes CDR1 SGHRS and CDR2 YFSETQ. V was trimmed by 1 base and J by 1 base, leaving 7 bases between them. The CDR3 DNA follows: TGCGCCAGCAGCTTGACGGCCCGCACAGATACGCAGTATTTT. It yields the protein CASSLTARTDTQYF.

V gene TRBV9 combines with J gene TRBJ2-3; D possibly corresponds to TRBD2 (6 bases). This CDR3 comprises 16 residues. The V gene lost 0 bases and the J gene lost 1 base, with 12 bases spanning the gap. In germline, CDR1 is SGDLS, CDR2 YYNGEE. CDR3 nucleotides: TGTGCCAGCAGCGTAGAACGAGGCGGGGGCACAGATACGCAGTATTTT. Amino acid sequence: CASSVERGGGTDTQYF.

This clonotype was seen repeatedly, ten times or more. V gene TRBV6-2 or TRBV6-3 combines with J gene TRBJ1-3; D not resolved. Germline V gene data show CDR1 as MNHEY and CDR2 as SVGEGT. The CDR3 consists of 16 residues. Trimming shortened V by 0 bases and J by 0 bases, and 9 bases separated the two germline ends. The CDR3, as DNA: TGTGCCAGCAGTTACTCCCGAGGCCTCTCTGGAAACACCATATATTTT. Its protein is CASSYSRGLSGNTIYF.

As concerns this clonotype: This may be a read error: a much more frequent sequence differs by one nucleotide. The rearrangement joins TRBV10-3 to TRBJ2-5; 8 bases fit TRBD1. Losses at the gene ends were 4 bases for V and 1 base for J; bases not matched to a gene: 5. Looked up from germline, CDR1 is ENHRY and CDR2 is SYGVKD. This CDR3 has 15 residues. The CDR3 DNA reads as TGTGCCATCAGTGGTAGCCAGGGGGCCCAAGAGACCCAGTACTTC. Protein sequence: CAISGSQGAQETQYF.

This clonotype was observed at least ten times. This sequence joins TRBV15 and TRBJ2-7, with TRBD1 matching over 7 bases. Losses at the gene ends were 3 bases for V and 2 bases for J; bases not matched to a gene: 1. Germline V gene lookup returns CDR1 LNHNV and CDR2 YYDKDF (reference sequence). The CDR3 consists of 13 residues. This chain's CDR3 is CATSRGQTYEQYF. In DNA form, the CDR3 reads TGTGCCACCAGCAGGGGACAGACCTACGAGCAGTACTTC.

Worth noting for this clonotype: Given the absence of the conserved phenylalanine or tryptophan at the CDR3 end, a read error is likely. The J gene is TRBJ1-1, the V gene TRBV11-2, with a weak D call TRBD1 (5 bases). The CDR3 has 14 residues. V lost 1 base to trimming and J lost 4 bases, with 10 bases between them. Germline V gives CDR1 SGHAT, CDR2 FQNNGV. Here the CDR3 reads CASSLGLGPTEAFL. DNA for the CDR3: TGTGCCAGCAGCTTAGGATTGGGGCCCACTGAAGCTTTCCTT.

This clonotype was detected once. The gene calls are TRBV25-1 and TRBJ2-2, with D hard to call. From germline, CDR1 is MGHDK and CDR2 SYGVNS. The CDR3 totals 13 residues. The V gene lost 3 bases and the J gene lost 2 bases, with 4 bases spanning the gap. The chain's CDR3 is CASSDRNTGELFF. The CDR3 DNA reads as TGTGCCAGCAGTGACAGAAACACCGGGGAGCTGTTTTTT.

In this sample, this clonotype turned up a few times. This chain connects TRBV27 to TRBJ2-7; D tentatively reads TRBD1 or TRBD2 (5 bases each). Trimming cost V 2 bases and J 3 bases, with 14 bases left between them. This CDR3 spans 15 amino acids. Germline V lookup: CDR1 MNHEY, CDR2 SMNVEV (reference sequence). The CDR3 loop reads CASSLGGTGHYEQYF. CDR3 sequence (DNA): TGTGCCAGCAGTTTAGGGGGAACAGGACACTACGAGCAGTACTTC.